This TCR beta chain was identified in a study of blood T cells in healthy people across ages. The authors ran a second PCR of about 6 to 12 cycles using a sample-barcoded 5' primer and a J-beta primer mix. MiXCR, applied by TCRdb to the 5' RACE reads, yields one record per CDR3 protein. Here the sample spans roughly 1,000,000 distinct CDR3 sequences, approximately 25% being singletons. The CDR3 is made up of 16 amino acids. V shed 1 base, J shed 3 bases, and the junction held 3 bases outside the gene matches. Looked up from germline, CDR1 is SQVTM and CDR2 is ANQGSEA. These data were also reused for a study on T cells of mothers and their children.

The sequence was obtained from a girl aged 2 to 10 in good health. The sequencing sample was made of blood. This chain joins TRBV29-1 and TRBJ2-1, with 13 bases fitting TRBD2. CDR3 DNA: TGCAGCGTTGAAGGACTAGCGGGAGGTCTCTACAATGAGCAGTTCTTC. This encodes CSVEGLAGGLYNEQFF.